Listed below are T cell receptor beta chains from one sample, sequenced in a study of cytomegalovirus exposure and HLA in healthy donors. Sequenced by immunoSEQ multiplex PCR; TCRdb stores in-frame clones only, minus some. The sample consists of about 150,000 clones, 65% to 75% of them appearing once. Sequencing input: PBMCs. The receptors shown here come from a man aged 60 to 69 in good health and CMV-seronegative. CDR3s include the opening cysteine and the closing phenylalanine or tryptophan. A D gene is named only where the DNA matches it firmly. Rows give clone size only sometimes, using once, few, many, or a class for an expanded clone.

J | V | D | size | CDR3 | DNA
TRBJ2-7 | TRBV6-1 | TRBD2 | few | CASSPLAGGSYEQYF | TGTGCCAGCAGCCCACTAGCGGGAGGCTCCTACGAGCAGTACTTC
TRBJ2-3 | TRBV5-1 | . | . | CASSPGQSTDTQYF | TGCGCCAGCAGCCCTGGACAGAGCACAGATACGCAGTATTTT
TRBJ2-3 | TRBV7-3 | TRBD2 | . | CASSLNGRVAGDTQYF | TGTGCCAGCAGCTTAAACGGGAGGGTAGCGGGAGATACGCAGTATTTT
TRBJ2-3 | TRBV2 | TRBD2 | few | CASSEARLRTSGSPDTQYF | TGTGCCAGCAGTGAAGCGCGACTACGGACTAGCGGGAGCCCAGATACGCAGTATTTT
TRBJ1-4 | TRBV21-1 | . | . | CASSRRFGGRGREKLFF | TGTGCCAGCAGCAGACGGTTCGGGGGGAGGGGTCGTGAAAAACTGTTTTTT
TRBJ2-3 | TRBV9 | . | . | CASSVASSGLSTDTQYF | TGTGCCAGCAGCGTAGCCTCGAGCGGGCTTAGCACAGATACGCAGTATTTT
TRBJ2-1 | TRBV6-1 | TRBD2 | . | CASSDSGDLNEQFF | TGTGCCAGCAGTGATAGCGGGGACTTAAATGAGCAGTTCTTC
TRBJ1-5 | TRBV7-9 | . | . | CASSFTGSNQPQHF | TGTGCCAGCAGCTTCACAGGGAGCAATCAGCCCCAGCATTTT
TRBJ2-1 | TRBV14 | TRBD2 | . | CASSRGLEVYNEQFF | TGTGCCAGCAGCCGAGGACTAGAGGTCTACAATGAGCAGTTCTTC
TRBJ2-7 | TRBV7-3 | TRBD1 | . | CASSLGQGGSYEQYF | TGTGCCAGCAGCTTAGGACAGGGGGGATCCTACGAGCAGTACTTC
TRBJ2-7 | TRBV5-4 | . | . | CASSLGGTAFSYEQYF | TGTGCCAGCAGCCTGGGCGGGACAGCCTTCTCCTACGAGCAGTACTTC
TRBJ1-2 | TRBV5-6 | TRBD1 | few | CASSLVDRADYGYTF | TGTGCCAGCAGTTTAGTCGACAGGGCAGACTATGGCTACACCTTC
TRBJ1-1 | TRBV11-2 | TRBD1 | . | CASSLRTGGVNTEAFF | TGTGCCAGCAGCTTAAGGACAGGGGGTGTGAACACTGAAGCTTTCTTT
TRBJ2-4 | TRBV6-4 | . | few | CASAYPGVLAKNIQYF | TGTGCCAGCGCTTATCCGGGGGTCTTAGCCAAAAACATTCAGTACTTC
TRBJ1-2 | TRBV29-1 | TRBD1 | . | CSVRDSNYGYTF | TGCAGCGTGAGGGACAGTAACTATGGCTACACCTTC
TRBJ1-1 | TRBV5-1 | . | few | CASSPQASNTEAFF | TGCGCCAGCAGCCCCCAGGCGAGCAACACTGAAGCTTTCTTT
TRBJ2-7 | TRBV27 | . | . | CASSFKGESYEQYF | TGTGCCAGCAGTTTTAAGGGAGAGTCCTACGAGCAGTACTTC
TRBJ2-2 | TRBV11-2 | . | . | CASSLGPVNTGELFF | TGTGCCAGCAGCTTAGGGCCCGTGAACACCGGGGAGCTGTTTTTT
TRBJ1-1 | TRBV5-1 | TRBD1 | . | CASSLAEGLQGFGF | TGCGCCAGCAGCTTGGCCGAAGGTCTACAGGGGTTCGGGTTT
TRBJ2-7 | TRBV6-4 | TRBD2 | . | CASSEVAGYYEQYF | TGTGCCAGCAGTGAGGTAGCGGGTTACTACGAGCAGTACTTC
TRBJ2-2 | TRBV28 | TRBD1 | . | CASSSGQAHGELFF | TGTGCCAGCAGTTCGGGACAGGCCCACGGGGAGCTGTTTTTT
TRBJ2-2 | TRBV28 | TRBD1 | . | CASWTGDNTGELFF | TGTGCCAGCTGGACAGGGGATAACACCGGGGAGCTGTTTTTT
TRBJ1-4 | TRBV7-8 | . | . | CASSLGGGANEKLFF | TGTGCCAGCAGCCTAGGGGGGGGAGCTAATGAAAAACTGTTTTTT
TRBJ2-7 | TRBV6-5 | . | . | CASSYGGNYEQYF | TGTGCCAGCAGTTACGGGGGGAACTACGAGCAGTACTTC
TRBJ1-3 | TRBV18 | TRBD1 | . | CASSPPRQGAGNTIYF | TGTGCCAGCTCACCACCCCGGCAGGGGGCTGGAAACACCATATATTTT
TRBJ2-1 | TRBV11-2 | . | . | CASTLVGGNGEQFF | TGTGCCAGCACCCTAGTAGGCGGGAATGGTGAGCAGTTCTTC
TRBJ2-1 | TRBV10-3 | TRBD1 | . | CAISELGGTYNEQFF | TGTGCCATCAGTGAGTTAGGGGGCACCTACAATGAGCAGTTCTTC
TRBJ2-5 | TRBV7-9 | . | . | CASSPPGTQGGETQYF | TGTGCCAGCAGCCCACCCGGGACCCAGGGGGGAGAGACCCAGTACTTC